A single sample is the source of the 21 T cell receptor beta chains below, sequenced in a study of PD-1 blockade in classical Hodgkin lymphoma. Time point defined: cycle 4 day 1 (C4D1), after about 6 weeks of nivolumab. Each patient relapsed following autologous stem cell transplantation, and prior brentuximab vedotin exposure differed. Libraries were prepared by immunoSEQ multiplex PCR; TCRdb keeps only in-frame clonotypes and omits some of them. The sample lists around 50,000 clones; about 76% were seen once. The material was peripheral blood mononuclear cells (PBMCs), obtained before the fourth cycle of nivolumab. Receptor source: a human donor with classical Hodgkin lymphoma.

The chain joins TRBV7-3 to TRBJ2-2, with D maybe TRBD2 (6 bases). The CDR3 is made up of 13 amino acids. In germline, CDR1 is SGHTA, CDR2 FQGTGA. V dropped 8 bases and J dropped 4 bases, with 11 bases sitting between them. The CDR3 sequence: CASGSGGTGELFF. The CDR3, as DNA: TGTGCCAGCGGGTCCGGGGGCACCGGGGAGCTGTTTTTT.

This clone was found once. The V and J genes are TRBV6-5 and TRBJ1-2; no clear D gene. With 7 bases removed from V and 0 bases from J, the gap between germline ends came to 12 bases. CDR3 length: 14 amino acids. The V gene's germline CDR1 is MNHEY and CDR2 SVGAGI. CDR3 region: CASTRAGSNYGYTF. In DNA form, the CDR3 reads TGTGCCAGCACCCGAGCTGGGTCTAACTATGGCTACACCTTC.

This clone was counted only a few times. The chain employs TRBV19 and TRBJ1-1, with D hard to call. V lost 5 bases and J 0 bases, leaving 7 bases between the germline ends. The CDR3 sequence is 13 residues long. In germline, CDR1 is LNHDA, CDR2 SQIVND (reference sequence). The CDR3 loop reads CASSFSMNTEAFF. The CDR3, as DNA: TGTGCCAGTAGTTTCAGTATGAACACTGAAGCTTTCTTT.

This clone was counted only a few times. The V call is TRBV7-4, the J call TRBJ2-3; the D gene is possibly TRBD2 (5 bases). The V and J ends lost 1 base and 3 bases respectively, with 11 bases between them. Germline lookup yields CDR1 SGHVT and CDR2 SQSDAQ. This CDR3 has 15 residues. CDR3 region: CASSLGSGRTDTQYF. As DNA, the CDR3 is TGTGCCAGCAGCTTAGGTAGTGGGAGAACAGATACGCAGTATTTT.

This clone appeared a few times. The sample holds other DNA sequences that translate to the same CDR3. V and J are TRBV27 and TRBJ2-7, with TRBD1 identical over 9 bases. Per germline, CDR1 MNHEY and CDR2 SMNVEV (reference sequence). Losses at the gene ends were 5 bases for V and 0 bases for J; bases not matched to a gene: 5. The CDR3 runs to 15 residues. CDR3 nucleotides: TGTGCCAGCAGTGCGACAGGGGGGGTCTCCTACGAGCAGTACTTC. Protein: CASSATGGVSYEQYF.

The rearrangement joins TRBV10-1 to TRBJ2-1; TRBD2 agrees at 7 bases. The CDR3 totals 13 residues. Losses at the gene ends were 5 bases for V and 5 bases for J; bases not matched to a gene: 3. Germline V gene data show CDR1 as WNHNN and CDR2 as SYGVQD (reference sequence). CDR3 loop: CASSRAGNNEQFF. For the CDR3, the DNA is TGCGCCAGCAGTAGAGCGGGGAACAATGAGCAGTTCTTC.

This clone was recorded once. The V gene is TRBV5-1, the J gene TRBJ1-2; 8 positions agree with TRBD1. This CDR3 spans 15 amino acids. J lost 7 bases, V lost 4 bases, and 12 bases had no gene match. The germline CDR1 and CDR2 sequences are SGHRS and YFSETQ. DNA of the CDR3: TGCGCCAGCAGCCCCGAGGCAGGGGGCGTTGGTGGCTACACCTTC. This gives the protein CASSPEAGGVGGYTF.

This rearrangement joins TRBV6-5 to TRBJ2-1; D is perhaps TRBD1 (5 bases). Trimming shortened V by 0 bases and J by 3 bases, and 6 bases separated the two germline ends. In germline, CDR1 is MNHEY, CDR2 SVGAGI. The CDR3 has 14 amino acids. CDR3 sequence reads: CASSYSGVYNEQFF. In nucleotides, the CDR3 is TGTGCCAGCAGTTACTCAGGGGTCTACAATGAGCAGTTCTTC.

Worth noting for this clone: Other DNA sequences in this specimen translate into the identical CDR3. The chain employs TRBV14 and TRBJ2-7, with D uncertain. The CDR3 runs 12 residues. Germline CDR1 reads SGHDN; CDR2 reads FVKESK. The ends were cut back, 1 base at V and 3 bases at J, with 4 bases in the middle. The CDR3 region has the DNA TGTGCCAGCAGCCAAGGACTCTACGAGCAGTACTTC. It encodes CASSQGLYEQYF.

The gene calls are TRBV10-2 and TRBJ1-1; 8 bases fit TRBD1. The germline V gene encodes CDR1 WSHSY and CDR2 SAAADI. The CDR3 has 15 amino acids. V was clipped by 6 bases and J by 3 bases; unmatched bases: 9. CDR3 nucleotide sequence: TGCGCCAGCAGCCGATACAGGGGGGTGGACACTGAAGCTTTCTTT. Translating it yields CASSRYRGVDTEAFF.

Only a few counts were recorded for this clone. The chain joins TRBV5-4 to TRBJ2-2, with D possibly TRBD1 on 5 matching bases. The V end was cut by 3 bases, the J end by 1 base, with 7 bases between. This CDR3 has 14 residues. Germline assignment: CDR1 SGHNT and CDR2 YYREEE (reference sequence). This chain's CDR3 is CASSSDKNTGELFF. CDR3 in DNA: TGTGCCAGCAGCTCGGACAAGAACACCGGGGAGCTGTTTTTT.

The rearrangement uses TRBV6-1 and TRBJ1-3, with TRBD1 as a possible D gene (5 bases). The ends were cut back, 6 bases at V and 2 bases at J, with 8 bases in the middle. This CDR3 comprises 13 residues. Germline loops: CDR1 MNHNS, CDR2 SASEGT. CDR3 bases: TGTGCCAGCAGGAGGGGCACTGGAAACACCATATATTTT. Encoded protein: CASRRGTGNTIYF.

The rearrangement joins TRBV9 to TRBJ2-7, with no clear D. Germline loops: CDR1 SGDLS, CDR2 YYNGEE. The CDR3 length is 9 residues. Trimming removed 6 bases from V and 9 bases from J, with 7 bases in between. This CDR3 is CASISRQYF. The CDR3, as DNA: TGTGCCAGCATCTCACGGCAGTACTTC. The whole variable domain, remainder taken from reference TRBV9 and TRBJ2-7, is DSGVTQTPKHLITATGQRVTLRCSPRSGDLSVYWYQQSLDQGLQFLIQYYNGEERAKGNILERFSAQQFPDLHSELNLSSLELGDSALYFCASISRQYFGPGTRLTVT.

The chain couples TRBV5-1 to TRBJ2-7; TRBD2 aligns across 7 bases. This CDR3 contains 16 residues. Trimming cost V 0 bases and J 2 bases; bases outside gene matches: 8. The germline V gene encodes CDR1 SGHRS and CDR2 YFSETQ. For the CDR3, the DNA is TGCGCCAGCAGCTTGGACCCGGGACTACCACCCTACGAGCAGTACTTC. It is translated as CASSLDPGLPPYEQYF.

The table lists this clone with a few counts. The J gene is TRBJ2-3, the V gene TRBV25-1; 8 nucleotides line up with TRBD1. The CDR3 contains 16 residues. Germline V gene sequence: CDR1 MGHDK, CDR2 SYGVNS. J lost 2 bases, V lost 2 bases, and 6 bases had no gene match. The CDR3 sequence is CASSEIGQGLTDTQYF. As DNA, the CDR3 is TGTGCCAGCAGTGAAATAGGACAGGGCCTCACAGATACGCAGTATTTT.

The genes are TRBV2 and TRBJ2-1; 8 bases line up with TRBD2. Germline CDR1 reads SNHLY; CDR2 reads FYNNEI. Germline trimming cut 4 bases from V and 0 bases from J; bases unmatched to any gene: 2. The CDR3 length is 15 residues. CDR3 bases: TGTGCCAGCAGTGCGGGGACTAGCTCCTACAATGAGCAGTTCTTC. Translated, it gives CASSAGTSSYNEQFF.

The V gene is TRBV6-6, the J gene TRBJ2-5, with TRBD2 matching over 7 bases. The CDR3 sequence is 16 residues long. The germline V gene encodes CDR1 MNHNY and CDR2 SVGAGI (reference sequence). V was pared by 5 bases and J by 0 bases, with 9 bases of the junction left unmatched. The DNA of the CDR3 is TGTGCCAGCAGTGGGGGGTGGGGAGGGTACCAAGAGACCCAGTACTTC. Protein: CASSGGWGGYQETQYF.

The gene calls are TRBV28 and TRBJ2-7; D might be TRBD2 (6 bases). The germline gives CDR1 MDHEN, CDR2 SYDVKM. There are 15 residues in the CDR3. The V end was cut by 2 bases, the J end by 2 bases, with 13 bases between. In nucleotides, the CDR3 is TGTGCCAGCAGTTTAATAGGGACGGGGGCCTACGAGCAGTACTTC. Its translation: CASSLIGTGAYEQYF.

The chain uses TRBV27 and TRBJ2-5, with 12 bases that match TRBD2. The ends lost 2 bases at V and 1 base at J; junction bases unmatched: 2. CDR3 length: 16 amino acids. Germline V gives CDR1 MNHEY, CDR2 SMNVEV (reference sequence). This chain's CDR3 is CASSLLAGGGQETQYF. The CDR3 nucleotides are TGTGCCAGCAGTTTACTAGCGGGAGGGGGCCAAGAGACCCAGTACTTC.

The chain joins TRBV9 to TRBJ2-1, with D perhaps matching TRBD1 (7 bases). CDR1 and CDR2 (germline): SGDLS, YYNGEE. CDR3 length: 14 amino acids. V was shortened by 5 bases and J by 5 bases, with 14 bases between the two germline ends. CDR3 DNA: TGTGCCAGCAGTTGGGGCAGGGGGGACAATGAGCAGTTCTTC. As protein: CASSWGRGDNEQFF.

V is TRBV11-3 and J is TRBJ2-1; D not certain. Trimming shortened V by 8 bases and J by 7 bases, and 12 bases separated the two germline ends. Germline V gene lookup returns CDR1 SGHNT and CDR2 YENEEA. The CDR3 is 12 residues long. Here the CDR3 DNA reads TGTGCCAGCTCAGCGTCCGGGAATGAGCAGTTCTTC. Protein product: CASSASGNEQFF.